This TCR beta chain was profiled in a study of T cells after yellow fever vaccination. TCRdb fed the 5' RACE reads into MiXCR, producing one record per CDR3 protein. The sample contains approximately 550,000 distinct CDR3 sequences, 15% to 20% of which appear only once. General study results and limits: The study noted that FACS-sorted repertoires could contain abundant clonotypes contaminating from the bulk population.

This clonotype was seen a handful of times. Its antigen is undetermined. The sequence derives from a man aged 30 to 45 who received the YFV17D yellow fever vaccine. This material consisted of PBMCs, taken 15 days after the yellow fever booster vaccination.

In nucleotides, the CDR3 is TGTGCCAGCAGCACCAGGGCGCGGGGGGACACCGGGGAGCTGTTTTTT. It codes for CASSTRARGDTGELFF. The chain joins TRBV7-9 to TRBJ2-2; 8 bases are shared with TRBD2. The CDR3 totals 16 residues. V lost 5 bases and J lost 3; bases outside the gene matches: 8. CDR1 is SEHNR and CDR2 is FQNEAQ in the germline V gene (reference sequence).